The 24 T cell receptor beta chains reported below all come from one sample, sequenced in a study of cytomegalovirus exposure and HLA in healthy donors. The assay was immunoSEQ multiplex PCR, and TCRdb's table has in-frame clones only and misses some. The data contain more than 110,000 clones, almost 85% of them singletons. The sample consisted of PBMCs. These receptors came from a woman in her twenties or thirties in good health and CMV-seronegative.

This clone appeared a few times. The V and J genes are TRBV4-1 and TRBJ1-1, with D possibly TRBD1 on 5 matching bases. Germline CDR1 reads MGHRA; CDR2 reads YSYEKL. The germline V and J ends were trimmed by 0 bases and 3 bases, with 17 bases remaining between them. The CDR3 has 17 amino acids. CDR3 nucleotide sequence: TGCGCCAGCAGCCAAGAAGCAGGGTTGGGGGAGGACACTGAAGCTTTCTTT. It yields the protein CASSQEAGLGEDTEAFF.

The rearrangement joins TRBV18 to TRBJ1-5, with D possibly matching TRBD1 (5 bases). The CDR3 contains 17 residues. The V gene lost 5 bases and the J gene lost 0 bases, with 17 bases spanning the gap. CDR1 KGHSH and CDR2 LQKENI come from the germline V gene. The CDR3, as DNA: TGTGCCAGCTCATCGGGAGGAGGGGCGACTAGCAATCAGCCCCAGCATTTT. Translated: CASSSGGGATSNQPQHF.

CDR3 amino acids: CASSPRGGSYEQYF. In DNA, the CDR3 is TGTGCCAGCAGCCCCAGGGGCGGCTCCTACGAGCAGTACTTC. This chain uses TRBV7-6 with TRBJ2-7; D perhaps matches TRBD1 (6 bases). This CDR3 has 14 residues. Trimming took off 5 bases at V and 0 bases at J, with 11 bases between the two ends. Germline V gene data show CDR1 as SGHVS and CDR2 as FNYEAQ.

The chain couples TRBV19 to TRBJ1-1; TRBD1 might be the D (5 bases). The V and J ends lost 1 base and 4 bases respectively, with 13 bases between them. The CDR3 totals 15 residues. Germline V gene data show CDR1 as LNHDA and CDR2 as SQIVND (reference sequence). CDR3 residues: CASSIVPGSATEAFF. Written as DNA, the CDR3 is TGTGCCAGTAGTATAGTTCCAGGGTCCGCCACTGAAGCTTTCTTT.

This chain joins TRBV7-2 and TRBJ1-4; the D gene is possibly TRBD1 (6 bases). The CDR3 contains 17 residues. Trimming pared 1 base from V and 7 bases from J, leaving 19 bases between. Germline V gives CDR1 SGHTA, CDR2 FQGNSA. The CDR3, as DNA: TGTGCCAGCAGCTTAGGGATCTCGGGGGGCCTGGGTGAAAAACTGTTTTTT. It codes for CASSLGISGGLGEKLFF.

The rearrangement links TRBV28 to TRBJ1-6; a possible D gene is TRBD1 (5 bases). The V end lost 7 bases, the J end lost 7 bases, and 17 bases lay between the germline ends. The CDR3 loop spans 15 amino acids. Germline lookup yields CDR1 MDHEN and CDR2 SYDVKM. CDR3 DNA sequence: TGTGCCAGCAAGGAAGGGGATCGTGTCAATTCACCCCTCCACTTT. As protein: CASKEGDRVNSPLHF.

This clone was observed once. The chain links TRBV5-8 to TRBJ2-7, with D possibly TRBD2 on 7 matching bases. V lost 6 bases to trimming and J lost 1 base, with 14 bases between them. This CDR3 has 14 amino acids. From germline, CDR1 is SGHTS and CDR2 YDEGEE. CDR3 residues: CASKMRGGSYEQYF. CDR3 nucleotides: TGTGCCAGCAAAATGAGGGGGGGATCCTACGAGCAGTACTTC.

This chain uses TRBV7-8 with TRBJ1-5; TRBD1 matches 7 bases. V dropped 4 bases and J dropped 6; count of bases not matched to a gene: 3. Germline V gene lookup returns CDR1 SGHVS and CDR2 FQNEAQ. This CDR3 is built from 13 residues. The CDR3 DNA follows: TGTGCCAGCAGCTCAGGGGGAGTTCAGCCCCAGCATTTT. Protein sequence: CASSSGGVQPQHF.

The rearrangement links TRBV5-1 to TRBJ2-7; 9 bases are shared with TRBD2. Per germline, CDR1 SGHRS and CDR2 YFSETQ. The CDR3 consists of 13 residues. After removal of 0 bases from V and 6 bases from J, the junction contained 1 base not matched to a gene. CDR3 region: CASSLELAGEQYF. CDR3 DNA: TGCGCCAGCAGCTTGGAACTAGCGGGCGAGCAGTACTTC. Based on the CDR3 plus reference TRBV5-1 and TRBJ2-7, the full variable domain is KAGVTQTPRYLIKTRGQQVTLSCSPISGHRSVSWYQQTPGQGLQFLFEYFSETQRNKGNFPGRFSGRQFSNSRSEMNVSTLELGDSALYLCASSLELAGEQYFGPGTRLTVT.

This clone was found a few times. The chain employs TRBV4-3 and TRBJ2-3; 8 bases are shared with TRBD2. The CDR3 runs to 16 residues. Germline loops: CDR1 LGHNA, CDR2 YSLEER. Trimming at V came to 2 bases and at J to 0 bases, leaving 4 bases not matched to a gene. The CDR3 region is CASSQLAGQSTDTQYF. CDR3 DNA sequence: TGCGCCAGCAGCCAATTAGCGGGGCAAAGCACAGATACGCAGTATTTT.

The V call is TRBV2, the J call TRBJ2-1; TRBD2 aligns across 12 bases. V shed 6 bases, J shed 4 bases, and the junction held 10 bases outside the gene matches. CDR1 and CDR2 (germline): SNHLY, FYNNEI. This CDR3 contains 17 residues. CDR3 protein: CASRGELAGGRYNEQFF. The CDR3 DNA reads TGTGCCAGCAGGGGAGAGCTAGCGGGGGGGCGATACAATGAGCAGTTCTTC.

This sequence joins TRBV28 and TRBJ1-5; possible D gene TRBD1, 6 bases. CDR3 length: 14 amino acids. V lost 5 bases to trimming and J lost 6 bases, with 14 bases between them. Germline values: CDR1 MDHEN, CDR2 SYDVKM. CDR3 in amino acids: CASSPDRLGQPQHF. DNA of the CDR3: TGTGCCAGCAGTCCCGACAGGTTAGGTCAGCCCCAGCATTTT.

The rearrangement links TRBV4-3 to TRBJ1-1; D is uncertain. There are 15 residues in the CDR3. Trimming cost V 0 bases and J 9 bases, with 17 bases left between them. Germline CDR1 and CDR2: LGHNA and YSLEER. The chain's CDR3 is CASSQENNVRTKAFF. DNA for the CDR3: TGCGCCAGCAGCCAAGAGAATAACGTGAGGACTAAAGCTTTCTTT.

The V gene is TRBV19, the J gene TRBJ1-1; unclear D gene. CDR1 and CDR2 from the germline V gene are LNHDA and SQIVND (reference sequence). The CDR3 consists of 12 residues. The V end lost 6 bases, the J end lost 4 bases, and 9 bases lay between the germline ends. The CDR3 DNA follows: TGTGCCAGTAGGCTCGGTGGCACTGAAGCTTTCTTT. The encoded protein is CASRLGGTEAFF.

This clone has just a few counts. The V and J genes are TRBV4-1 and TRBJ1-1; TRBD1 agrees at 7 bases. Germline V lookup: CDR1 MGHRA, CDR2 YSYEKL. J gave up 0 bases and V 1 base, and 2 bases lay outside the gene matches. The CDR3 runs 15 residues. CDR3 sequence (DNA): TGCGCCAGCAGCCAAGGGGGGACAGTGAACACTGAAGCTTTCTTT. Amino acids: CASSQGGTVNTEAFF.

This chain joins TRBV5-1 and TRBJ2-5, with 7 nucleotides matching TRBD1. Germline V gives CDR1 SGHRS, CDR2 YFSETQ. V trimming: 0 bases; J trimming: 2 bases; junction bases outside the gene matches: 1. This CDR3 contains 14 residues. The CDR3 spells CASSLGTGQETQYF. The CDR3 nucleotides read TGCGCCAGCAGCTTGGGGACAGGACAAGAGACCCAGTACTTC.

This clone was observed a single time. The CDR3 bases are TGCAGCGTTGACCTAATCGGAGGCGCTTTCTTT. Its protein product is CSVDLIGGAFF. V usage is TRBV29-1 and J usage is TRBJ1-1; unclear D gene. CDR3 length: 11 residues. V lost 3 bases and J 11 bases, leaving 13 bases between the germline ends. Per germline, CDR1 SQVTM and CDR2 ANQGSEA.

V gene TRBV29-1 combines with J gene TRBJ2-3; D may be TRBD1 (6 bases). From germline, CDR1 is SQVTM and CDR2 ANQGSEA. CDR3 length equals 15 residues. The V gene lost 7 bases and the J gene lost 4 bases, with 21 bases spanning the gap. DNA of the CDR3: TGCAGCGGTATATCCGGGACACTTACATCAGATACGCAGTATTTT. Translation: CSGISGTLTSDTQYF.

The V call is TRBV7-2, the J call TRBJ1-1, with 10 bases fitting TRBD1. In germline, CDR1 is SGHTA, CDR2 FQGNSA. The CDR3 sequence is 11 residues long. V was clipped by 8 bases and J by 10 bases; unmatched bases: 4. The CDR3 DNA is TGTGCCAGCGGCAGGACAGGGGGAGCTTTCTTT. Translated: CASGRTGGAFF.

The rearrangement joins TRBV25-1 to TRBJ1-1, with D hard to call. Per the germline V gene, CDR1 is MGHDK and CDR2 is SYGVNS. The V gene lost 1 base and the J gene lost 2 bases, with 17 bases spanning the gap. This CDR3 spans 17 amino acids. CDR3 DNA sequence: TGTGCCAGCAGTGAATTTGGAGGGAGGGTTGGAAACACTGAAGCTTTCTTT. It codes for CASSEFGGRVGNTEAFF.

Written as DNA, the CDR3 is TGTGCCAGCTCACCACGACAGGGCAAACCCTACGAGCAGTACTTC. This encodes CASSPRQGKPYEQYF. The chain couples TRBV18 to TRBJ2-7; TRBD1 aligns across 7 bases. The CDR3 loop spans 15 amino acids. Germline V gene data show CDR1 as KGHSH and CDR2 as LQKENI. Trimming removed 1 base from V and 2 bases from J; junction bases left unmatched: 5.

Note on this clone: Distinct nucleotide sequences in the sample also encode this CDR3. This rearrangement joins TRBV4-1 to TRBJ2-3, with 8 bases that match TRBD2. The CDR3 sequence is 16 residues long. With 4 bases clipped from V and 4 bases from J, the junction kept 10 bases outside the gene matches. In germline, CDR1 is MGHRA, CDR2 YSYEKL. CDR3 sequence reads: CASSPDRGGSSDTQYF. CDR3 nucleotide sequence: TGCGCCAGCAGCCCTGACCGGGGGGGCTCATCAGATACGCAGTATTTT.

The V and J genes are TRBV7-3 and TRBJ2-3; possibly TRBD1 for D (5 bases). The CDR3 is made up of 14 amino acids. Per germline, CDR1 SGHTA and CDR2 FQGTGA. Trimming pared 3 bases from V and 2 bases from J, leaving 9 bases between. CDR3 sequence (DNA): TGTGCCAGCAGCTTTGGGGCCGTCACAGATACGCAGTATTTT. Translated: CASSFGAVTDTQYF.

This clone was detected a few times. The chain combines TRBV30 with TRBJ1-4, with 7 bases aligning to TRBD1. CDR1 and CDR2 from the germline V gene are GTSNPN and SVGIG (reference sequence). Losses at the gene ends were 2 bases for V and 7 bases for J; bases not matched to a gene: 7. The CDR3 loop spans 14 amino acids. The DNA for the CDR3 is TGTGCCTGGAGTCGGACGAGGGACAGTGAAAAACTGTTTTTT. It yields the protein CAWSRTRDSEKLFF.